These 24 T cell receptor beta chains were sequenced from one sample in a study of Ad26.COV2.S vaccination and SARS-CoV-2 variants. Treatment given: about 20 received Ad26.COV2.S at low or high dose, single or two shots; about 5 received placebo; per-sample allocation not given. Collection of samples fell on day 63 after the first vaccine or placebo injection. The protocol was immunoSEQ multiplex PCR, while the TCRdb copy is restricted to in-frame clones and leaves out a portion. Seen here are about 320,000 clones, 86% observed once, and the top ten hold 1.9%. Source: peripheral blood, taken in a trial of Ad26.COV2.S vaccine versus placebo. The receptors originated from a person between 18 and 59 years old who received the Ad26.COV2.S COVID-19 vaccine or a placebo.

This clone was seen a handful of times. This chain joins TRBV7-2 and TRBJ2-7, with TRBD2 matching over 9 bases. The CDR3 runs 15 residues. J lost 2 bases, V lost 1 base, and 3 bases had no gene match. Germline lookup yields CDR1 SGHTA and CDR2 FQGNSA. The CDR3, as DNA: TGTGCCAGCAGCTTAGGCCGCGGGGGGGCCTACGAGCAGTACTTC. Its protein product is CASSLGRGGAYEQYF.

CDR3 amino acids: CASRIQTNTEAFF. DNA for the CDR3: TGTGCCAGCAGAATACAGACGAACACTGAAGCTTTCTTT. The chain employs TRBV28 and TRBJ1-1; D gene uncertain. The germline V and J ends were trimmed by 6 bases and 1 base, with 9 bases remaining between them. Germline V gene lookup returns CDR1 MDHEN and CDR2 SYDVKM. This CDR3 spans 13 amino acids. Drawing the rest from reference TRBV28 and TRBJ1-1, the complete variable domain is DVKVTQSSRYLVKRTGEKVFLECVQDMDHENMFWYRQDPGLGLRLIYFSYDVKMKEKGDIPEGYSVSREKKERFSLILESASTNQTSMYLCASRIQTNTEAFFGQGTRLTVV.

CDR3 coding DNA: TGCGCCAGCAGCTTGTCAGGGACGGGGGCAACTAATGAAAAACTGTTTTTT. It is translated as CASSLSGTGATNEKLFF. The chain carries TRBV5-1 and TRBJ1-4; the D gene is possibly TRBD1 (5 bases). The germline gives CDR1 SGHRS, CDR2 YFSETQ. The V and J ends lost 1 base and 0 bases respectively, with 13 bases between them. CDR3 size: 17 residues.

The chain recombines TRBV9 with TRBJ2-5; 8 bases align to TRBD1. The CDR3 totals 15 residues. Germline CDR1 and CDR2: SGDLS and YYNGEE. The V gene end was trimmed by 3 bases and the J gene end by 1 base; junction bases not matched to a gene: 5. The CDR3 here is CASSARDRGQETQYF. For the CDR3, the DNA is TGTGCCAGCAGCGCCAGAGACAGGGGCCAAGAGACCCAGTACTTC.

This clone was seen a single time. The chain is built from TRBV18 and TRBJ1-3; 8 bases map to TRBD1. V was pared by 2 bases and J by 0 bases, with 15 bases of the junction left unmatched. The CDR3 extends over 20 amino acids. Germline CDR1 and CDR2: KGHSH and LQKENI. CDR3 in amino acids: CASSPTGQGHSISSGNTIYF. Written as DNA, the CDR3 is TGTGCCAGCTCACCAACTGGACAGGGCCACTCGATAAGCTCTGGAAACACCATATATTTT.

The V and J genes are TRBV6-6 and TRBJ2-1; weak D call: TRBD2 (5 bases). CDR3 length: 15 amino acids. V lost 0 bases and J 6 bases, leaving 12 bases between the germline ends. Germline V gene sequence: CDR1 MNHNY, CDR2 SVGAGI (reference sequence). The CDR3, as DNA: TGTGCCAGCAGTTACTCGAATCGGGGTGGCAATGAGCAGTTCTTC. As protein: CASSYSNRGGNEQFF.

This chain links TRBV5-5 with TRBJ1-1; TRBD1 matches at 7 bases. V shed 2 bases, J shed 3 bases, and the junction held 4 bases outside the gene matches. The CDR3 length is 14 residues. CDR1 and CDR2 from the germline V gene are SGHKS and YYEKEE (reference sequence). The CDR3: CASSFFTGDTEAFF. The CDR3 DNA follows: TGTGCCAGCAGCTTCTTTACAGGGGACACTGAAGCTTTCTTT. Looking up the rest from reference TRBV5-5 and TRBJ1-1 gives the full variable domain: DAGVTQSPTHLIKTRGQQVTLRCSPISGHKSVSWYQQVLGQGPQFIFQYYEKEERGRGNFPDRFSARQFPNYSSELNVNALLLGDSALYLCASSFFTGDTEAFFGQGTRLTVV.

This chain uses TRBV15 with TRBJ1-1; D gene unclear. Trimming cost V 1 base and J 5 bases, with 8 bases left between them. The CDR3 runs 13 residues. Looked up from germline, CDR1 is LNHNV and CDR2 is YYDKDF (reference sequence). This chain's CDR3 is CATSRGRLTEAFF. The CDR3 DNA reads TGTGCCACCAGCAGAGGCCGGCTAACTGAAGCTTTCTTT.

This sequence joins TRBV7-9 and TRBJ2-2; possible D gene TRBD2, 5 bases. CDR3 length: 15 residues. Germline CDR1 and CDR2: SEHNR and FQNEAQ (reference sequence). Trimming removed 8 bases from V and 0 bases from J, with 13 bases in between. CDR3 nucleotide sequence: TGTGCCAGCGGCCGGGATCTCGCGAACACCGGGGAGCTGTTTTTT. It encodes CASGRDLANTGELFF.

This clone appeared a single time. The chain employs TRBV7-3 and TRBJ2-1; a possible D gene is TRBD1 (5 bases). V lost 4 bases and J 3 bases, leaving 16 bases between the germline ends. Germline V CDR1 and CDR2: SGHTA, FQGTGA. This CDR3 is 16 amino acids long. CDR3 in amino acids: CASSSDATQDYNEQFF. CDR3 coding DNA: TGTGCCAGCAGCTCCGACGCGACACAGGACTACAATGAGCAGTTCTTC.

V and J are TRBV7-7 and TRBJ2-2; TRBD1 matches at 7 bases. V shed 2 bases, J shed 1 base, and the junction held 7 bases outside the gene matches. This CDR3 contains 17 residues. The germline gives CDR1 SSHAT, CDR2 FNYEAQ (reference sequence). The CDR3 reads CASSLNSQGVNTGELFF. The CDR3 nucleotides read TGTGCCAGCAGCTTAAATAGCCAGGGGGTGAACACCGGGGAGCTGTTTTTT.

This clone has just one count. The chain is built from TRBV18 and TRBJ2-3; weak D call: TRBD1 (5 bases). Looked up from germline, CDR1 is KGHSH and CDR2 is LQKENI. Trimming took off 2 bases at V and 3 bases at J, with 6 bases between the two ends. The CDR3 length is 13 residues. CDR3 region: CASSPGATDTQYF. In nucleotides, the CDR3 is TGTGCCAGCTCACCAGGGGCGACAGATACGCAGTATTTT.

The CDR3 DNA reads as TGTGCCAGTAGTTTCCCGTCGGCTACGCAGTATTTT. It yields the protein CASSFPSATQYF. V gene TRBV19 combines with J gene TRBJ2-3; D is uncertain. CDR1 is LNHDA and CDR2 is SQIVND in the germline V gene (reference sequence). V was trimmed by 5 bases and J by 8 bases, leaving 11 bases between them. This CDR3 contains 12 residues.

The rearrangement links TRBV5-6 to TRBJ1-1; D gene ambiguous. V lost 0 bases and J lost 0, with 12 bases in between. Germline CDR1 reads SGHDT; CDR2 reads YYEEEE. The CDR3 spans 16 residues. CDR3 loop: CASSLVPLRMNTEAFF. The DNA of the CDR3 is TGTGCCAGCAGCTTGGTACCCCTCCGGATGAACACTGAAGCTTTCTTT.

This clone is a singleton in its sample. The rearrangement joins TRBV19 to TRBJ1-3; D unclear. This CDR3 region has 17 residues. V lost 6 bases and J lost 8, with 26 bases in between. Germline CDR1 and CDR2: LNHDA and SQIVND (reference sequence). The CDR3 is CASSHRFPREVGDTIYF. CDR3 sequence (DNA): TGTGCCAGTAGCCATCGGTTCCCGAGGGAAGTGGGTGACACCATATATTTT.

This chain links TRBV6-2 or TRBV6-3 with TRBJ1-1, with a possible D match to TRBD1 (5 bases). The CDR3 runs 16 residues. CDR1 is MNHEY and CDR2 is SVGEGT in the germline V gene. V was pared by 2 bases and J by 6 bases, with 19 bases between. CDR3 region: CASSYNPGQRIPEAFF. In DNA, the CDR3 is TGTGCCAGCAGTTACAATCCGGGGCAGAGGATCCCTGAAGCTTTCTTT.

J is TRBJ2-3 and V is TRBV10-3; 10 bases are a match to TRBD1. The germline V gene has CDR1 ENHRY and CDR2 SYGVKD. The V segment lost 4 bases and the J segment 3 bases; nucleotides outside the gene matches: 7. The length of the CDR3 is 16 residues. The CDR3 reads CAISGGTGVGTDTQYF. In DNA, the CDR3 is TGTGCCATCAGTGGGGGGACAGGGGTGGGAACAGATACGCAGTATTTT.

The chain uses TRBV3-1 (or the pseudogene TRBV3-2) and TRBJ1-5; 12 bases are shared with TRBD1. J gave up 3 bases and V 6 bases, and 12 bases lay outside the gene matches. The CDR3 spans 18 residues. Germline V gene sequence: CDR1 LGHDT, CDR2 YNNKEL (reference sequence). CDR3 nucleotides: TGTGCCAGCAGTCCCGGGACAGGGGGCTATGTGGACAATCAGCCCCAGCATTTT. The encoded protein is CASSPGTGGYVDNQPQHF.

CDR3 nucleotide sequence: TGTGCCAGCAGCGTAGCTCCCGACAGGAACACTGAAGCTTTCTTT. It specifies CASSVAPDRNTEAFF. V usage is TRBV9 and J usage is TRBJ1-1; TRBD1 is a possible D gene (5 bases). CDR3 length: 15 residues. Trimming took 0 bases from V and 1 from J, leaving 10 bases between them. Germline lookup yields CDR1 SGDLS and CDR2 YYNGEE.

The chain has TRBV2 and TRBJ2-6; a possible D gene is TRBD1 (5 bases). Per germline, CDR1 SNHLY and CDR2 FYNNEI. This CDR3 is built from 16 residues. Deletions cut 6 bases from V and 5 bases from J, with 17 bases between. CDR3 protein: CASSREGALRANVLTF. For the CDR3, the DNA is TGTGCCAGCAGCAGGGAAGGAGCTCTGAGGGCCAACGTCCTGACTTTC.

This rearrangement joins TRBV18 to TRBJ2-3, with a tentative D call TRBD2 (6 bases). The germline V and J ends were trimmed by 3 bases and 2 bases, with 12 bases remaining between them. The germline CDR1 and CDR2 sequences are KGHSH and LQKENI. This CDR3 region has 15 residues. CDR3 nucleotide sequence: TGTGCCAGCTCACCTCCCGGGAGAAACACAGATACGCAGTATTTT. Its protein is CASSPPGRNTDTQYF.

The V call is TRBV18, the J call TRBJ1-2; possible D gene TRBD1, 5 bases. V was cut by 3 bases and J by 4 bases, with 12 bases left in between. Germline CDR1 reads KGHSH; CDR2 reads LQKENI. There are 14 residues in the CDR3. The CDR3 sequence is CASSPDTGTYGYTF. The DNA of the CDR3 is TGTGCCAGCTCACCCGATACAGGAACCTATGGCTACACCTTC.

The CDR3 spells CASSLASSGSYNEQFF. The CDR3 coding sequence is TGCGCCAGCAGCTTGGCGTCTAGCGGCTCCTACAATGAGCAGTTCTTC. V gene TRBV5-1 combines with J gene TRBJ2-1, with 7 bases that match TRBD2. Trimming removed 0 bases from V and 0 bases from J; junction bases left unmatched: 3. CDR1 and CDR2 (germline): SGHRS, YFSETQ. The CDR3 runs 16 residues. The complete variable domain, with remaining parts taken from reference TRBV5-1 and TRBJ2-1, reads KAGVTQTPRYLIKTRGQQVTLSCSPISGHRSVSWYQQTPGQGLQFLFEYFSETQRNKGNFPGRFSGRQFSNSRSEMNVSTLELGDSALYLCASSLASSGSYNEQFFGPGTRLTVL.

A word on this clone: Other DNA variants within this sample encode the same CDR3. CDR3: CASSPLGQSTDTQYF. The CDR3 nucleotides are TGTGCCAGCAGCCCCCTCGGGCAGAGCACAGATACGCAGTATTTT. The chain recombines TRBV7-3 with TRBJ2-3; D remains unclear. V dropped 5 bases and J dropped 0 bases, with 12 bases sitting between them. Germline V gene sequence: CDR1 SGHTA, CDR2 FQGTGA. CDR3 length: 15 amino acids.